The rows below give T cell receptor beta chains drawn from one sample of a study of CD8 T cells in Susac syndrome. TCRdb recomputed calls from the immunoSEQ multiplex PCR reads with MiXCR, one row per CDR3 protein. Of around 69,000 distinct CDR3 sequences in the sample, approximately 95% were seen once. The sample consisted of CD8+ T cells from PBMCs. These receptors came from a human donor with Susac syndrome. Each CDR3 is given with its conserved first and last residue. The D gene is left open where the match is weak. Clone size is given for some rows only: seen once, a few or many times, or a class if the clone is expanded.

D gene: TRBD1
J gene: TRBJ1-1
V gene: TRBV12-3/TRBV12-4
clone size: NA
CDR3 DNA: TGTGCCAGCAGTTTAGGAGGCCGGGACAGTGAAGCTTTCTTT
CDR3 protein: CASSLGGRDSEAFF

D gene: NA
J gene: TRBJ2-7
V gene: TRBV6-6
clone size: few
CDR3 DNA: TGTGCCAGCAGTTTAGTTATTGGCTACGAGCAGTACTTC
CDR3 protein: CASSLVIGYEQYF

D gene: NA
J gene: TRBJ2-1
V gene: TRBV18
clone size: NA
CDR3 DNA: TGTGCCAGCTCACCCTCTACTGTTTTACCGGGGCCCGAGGGGTTCTACAATGAGCAGTTCTTC
CDR3 protein: CASSPSTVLPGPEGFYNEQFF

D gene: NA
J gene: TRBJ1-2
V gene: TRBV3-1
clone size: NA
CDR3 DNA: TGTGCCAGCAGCCAAGATGAGGTGTCTGGCTATGGCTACACCTTC
CDR3 protein: CASSQDEVSGYGYTF

D gene: NA
J gene: TRBJ2-5
V gene: TRBV18
clone size: NA
CDR3 DNA: TGTGCCAGCTCACCGGGGGTCGAAGCGTACGGGGGGACCCAGTACTTC
CDR3 protein: CASSPGVEAYGGTQYF

D gene: NA
J gene: TRBJ1-1
V gene: TRBV13
clone size: NA
CDR3 DNA: TGTGCCAGCAGAACCGCCACAGGGAGGCACACTGAAGCTTTCTTT
CDR3 protein: CASRTATGRHTEAFF

D gene: TRBD1
J gene: TRBJ2-7
V gene: TRBV20-1
clone size: NA
CDR3 DNA: TGCAGTGCTAGTGGGGACAGTTACTCCTACGAGCAGTACTTC
CDR3 protein: CSASGDSYSYEQYF

D gene: TRBD2
J gene: TRBJ2-7
V gene: TRBV29-1
clone size: NA
CDR3 DNA: TGCAGCGTTGAATTTTCGGCTAGCGGGAGATCCTACGAGCAGTACTTC
CDR3 protein: CSVEFSASGRSYEQYF

D gene: NA
J gene: TRBJ1-3
V gene: TRBV12-3/TRBV12-4
clone size: NA
CDR3 DNA: TGTGCCAGCAGTTTTATCGGGGGAAACACCATATATTTT
CDR3 protein: CASSFIGGNTIYF

D gene: NA
J gene: TRBJ2-7
V gene: TRBV11-2
clone size: NA
CDR3 DNA: TGTGCCAGCAGCTTTACTCGGTCACAGCAGTACTTC
CDR3 protein: CASSFTRSQQYF

D gene: NA
J gene: TRBJ2-2
V gene: TRBV2
clone size: NA
CDR3 DNA: TGTGCCAGCAGTGAAGCGCGCCGCCCTCGGCATTCGGGGGCCTACACCGGGGAGCTGTTTTTT
CDR3 protein: CASSEARRPRHSGAYTGELFF

D gene: NA
J gene: TRBJ2-7
V gene: TRBV7-9
clone size: once
CDR3 DNA: TGTGCCAGCAGCTTATCGGGACCGGACTCCTACGAGCAGTACTTC
CDR3 protein: CASSLSGPDSYEQYF

D gene: NA
J gene: TRBJ1-1
V gene: TRBV7-3
clone size: NA
CDR3 DNA: TGTGCCAGCAGCCCAGGGCAAGGAAACACTGAAGCTTTCTTT
CDR3 protein: CASSPGQGNTEAFF

D gene: TRBD1
J gene: TRBJ2-5
V gene: TRBV5-1
clone size: NA
CDR3 DNA: TGCGCCAGCAGCTTGGTGAACACGGACAGGGTGGATTTTCGTGGAGAGACCCAGTACTTC
CDR3 protein: CASSLVNTDRVDFRGETQYF

D gene: NA
J gene: TRBJ2-5
V gene: TRBV18
clone size: once
CDR3 DNA: TGTGCCAGCTCACCCGGGGAGCAAGAGACCCAGTACTTC
CDR3 protein: CASSPGEQETQYF

D gene: TRBD1
J gene: TRBJ1-1
V gene: TRBV5-1
clone size: NA
CDR3 DNA: TGCGCCAGCAGCTTGGGGGCAGGGGGCACTGAAGCTTTCTTT
CDR3 protein: CASSLGAGGTEAFF